This T cell receptor (beta chain) derives from a study of cytomegalovirus exposure and HLA in healthy donors. Trimming took off 5 bases at V and 0 bases at J, with 12 bases between the two ends. The CDR3 loop spans 15 amino acids. Germline lookup yields CDR1 LNHDA and CDR2 SQIVND (reference sequence). Regarding this clone: Its target is not known.

Primers for the PCR totalled 60 Vbeta and 13 Jbeta. Assay used: immunoSEQ multiplex PCR; TCRdb lists only in-frame clones, some missing. This sample's clone table lists some 48,000 clones. Notes on the study in general: The authors listed approximately 150 TCR beta chains as cytomegalovirus-associated. Reportedly, HLA-A and HLA-B alleles of most subjects were accurately predicted from TCR beta. Of the V segments, some could not be distinguished, including TRBV6-2 and TRBV6-3, and were excluded.

The receptor was derived from a woman aged 40 to 50 in good health and CMV-seronegative. The chain carries TRBV19 and TRBJ2-3; tentatively, D is TRBD1 (5 bases). The sample was PBMCs. The CDR3 DNA reads TGTGCCAGTAGTGGGGCAGGCGCCAGCACAGATACGCAGTATTTT. Its protein is CASSGAGASTDTQYF.